The 15 T cell receptor beta chains below were found in one sample sequenced in a study of neurological immune-mediated disorders. One entry per CDR3 protein results from TCRdb running MiXCR on the 5' RACE reads. Of around 97,000 distinct CDR3 sequences in the sample, roughly a tenth are singletons; the top ten hold 3.1%. Time point meaning: longitudinal time-point 3. Material: PBMCs. Receptors originate from a female donor with HTLV-1-associated myelopathy (HAM/TSP).

This clonotype was counted many times. This sequence joins TRBV28 and TRBJ2-7, with 7 positions matching TRBD1. Per germline, CDR1 MDHEN and CDR2 SYDVKM. The CDR3 runs 11 residues. V dropped 11 bases and J dropped 5; count of bases not matched to a gene: 6. The DNA for the CDR3 is TGTGCCTCCGACAGGGAAAACGAGCAGTACTTC. Its translation: CASDRENEQYF.

This clonotype was counted many times. In nucleotides, the CDR3 is TGTGCCATCAGAGGTTCCTACAATGAGCAGTTCTTC. It translates to CAIRGSYNEQFF. The rearrangement joins TRBV10-3 to TRBJ2-1; no definite D call. V dropped 6 bases and J dropped 1 base, with 4 bases sitting between them. Germline CDR1 is ENHRY and CDR2 is SYGVKD. This CDR3 comprises 12 residues.

This clonotype was seen ten or more times. V is TRBV6-4 and J is TRBJ2-3, with 10 positions matching TRBD2. The V gene's germline CDR1 is MRHNA and CDR2 SNTAGT. This CDR3 has 14 amino acids. J gave up 8 bases and V 8 bases, and 10 bases lay outside the gene matches. CDR3: CASRSGGDSGTQYF. CDR3 sequence (DNA): TGTGCCAGCCGAAGCGGGGGGGACTCCGGTACGCAGTATTTT.

This clonotype was detected ten times or more. V and J are TRBV2 and TRBJ2-1; weak D call: TRBD2 (6 bases). CDR1 and CDR2 from the germline V gene are SNHLY and FYNNEI. Trimming left V 5 bases short and J 0 bases short, with 14 bases between. CDR3 length: 16 residues. The CDR3 spells CASSPGTHSSYNEQFF. The DNA for the CDR3 is TGTGCCAGCAGTCCCGGGACTCATAGCTCCTACAATGAGCAGTTCTTC. Based on the CDR3 plus reference TRBV2 and TRBJ2-1, the full variable domain is EPEVTQTPSHQVTQMGQEVILRCVPISNHLYFYWYRQILGQKVEFLVSFYNNEISEKSEIFDDQFSVERPDGSNFTLKIRSTKLEDSAMYFCASSPGTHSSYNEQFFGPGTRLTVL.

In this sample, this clonotype turned up a few times. The chain employs TRBV20-1 and TRBJ2-3; 8 bases map to TRBD2. Germline CDR1 DFQATT, CDR2 SNEGSKA (reference sequence). The CDR3 runs to 14 residues. After removal of 7 bases from V and 1 base from J, the junction contained 7 bases not matched to a gene. CDR3 coding DNA: TGCAGTGTATTATCGACTAGCGGCACAGATACGCAGTATTTT. Its translation: CSVLSTSGTDTQYF.

This clonotype occurred many times. The rearrangement joins TRBV11-2 to TRBJ1-2; D is possibly TRBD1 (6 bases). Germline lookup yields CDR1 SGHAT and CDR2 FQNNGV. The V and J ends lost 3 bases and 7 bases respectively, with 12 bases between them. The CDR3 has 13 amino acids. For the CDR3, the DNA is TGTGCCAGCAGCTTTGGACAGCGTTTTGGCTACACCTTC. It translates to CASSFGQRFGYTF.

This clonotype was counted only a few times. V is TRBV5-1 and J is TRBJ2-3, with D maybe TRBD2 (5 bases). V dropped 0 bases and J dropped 4 bases, with 15 bases sitting between them. The germline CDR1 and CDR2 sequences are SGHRS and YFSETQ. There are 16 residues in the CDR3. In nucleotides, the CDR3 is TGCGCCAGCAGCTTGGGAGCTGTGGGGAGCGCAGATACGCAGTATTTT. Its protein is CASSLGAVGSADTQYF.

This chain joins TRBV7-9 and TRBJ1-1; possibly TRBD1 for D (5 bases). The CDR3 runs 12 residues. V was clipped by 2 bases and J by 6 bases, with 7 bases between them. From germline, CDR1 is SEHNR and CDR2 FQNEAQ (reference sequence). In DNA, the CDR3 is TGTGCCAGCAGCTTAATGGGGGCTGAAGCTTTCTTT. Translated, it gives CASSLMGAEAFF. The full variable domain, in which reference TRBV7-9 and TRBJ1-1 provide the parts outside the CDR3, is DTGVSQNPRHKITKRGQNVTFRCDPISEHNRLYWYRQTLGQGPEFLTYFQNEAQLEKSRLLSDRFSAERPKGSFSTLEIQRTEQGDSAMYLCASSLMGAEAFFGQGTRLTVV.

In its sample, this clonotype was seen many times. The rearrangement uses TRBV3-1 and TRBJ2-2; D is possibly TRBD1 (5 bases). The germline gives CDR1 LGHDT, CDR2 YNNKEL (reference sequence). CDR3 length equals 16 residues. V was shortened by 2 bases and J by 5 bases, with 15 bases between the two germline ends. CDR3 region: CASSQQGYLETGELFF. The CDR3 nucleotides are TGTGCCAGCAGCCAACAGGGTTATTTGGAGACCGGGGAGCTGTTTTTT. Supplemented by reference TRBV3-1 and TRBJ2-2, the full variable domain reads DTAVSQTPKYLVTQMGNDKSIKCEQNLGHDTMYWYKQDSKKFLKIMFSYNNKELIINETVPNRFSPKSPDKAHLNLHINSLELGDSAVYFCASSQQGYLETGELFFGEGSRLTVL.

There are many counts of this clonotype. The chain uses TRBV5-1 and TRBJ2-2; a weak D match, TRBD1 (6 bases). Germline lookup yields CDR1 SGHRS and CDR2 YFSETQ. Between the trimmed V and J ends, which lost 4 bases and 1 base, there was a span of 14 bases. The CDR3 length is 16 residues. The CDR3 loop reads CASSQLARGNTGELFF. The CDR3 nucleotides are TGCGCCAGCAGCCAGCTAGCCAGGGGGAACACCGGGGAGCTGTTTTTT.

This clonotype was counted at least ten times. The rearrangement links TRBV5-1 to TRBJ2-7, with 9 bases fitting TRBD1. The ends lost 5 bases at V and 1 base at J; junction bases unmatched: 7. Germline loops: CDR1 SGHRS, CDR2 YFSETQ. The CDR3 loop spans 15 amino acids. The CDR3 loop reads CASRPPGQGSYEQYF. CDR3 nucleotides: TGCGCCAGCAGGCCTCCGGGACAGGGTTCCTACGAGCAGTACTTC.

This clonotype was seen many times. The rearrangement links TRBV20-1 to TRBJ1-3; tentatively, D is TRBD1 (5 bases). With 7 bases removed from V and 4 bases from J, the gap between germline ends came to 17 bases. Germline CDR1 is DFQATT and CDR2 is SNEGSKA (reference sequence). CDR3 length: 14 amino acids. Written as DNA, the CDR3 is TGCAGTGGGAGGGGTCCTTTTACCGGAAACACCATATATTTT. It encodes CSGRGPFTGNTIYF.

This clonotype has at least ten counts. The gene calls are TRBV20-1 and TRBJ2-7; 11 nucleotides align to TRBD1. The CDR3 extends over 13 amino acids. The V and J ends lost 4 bases and 4 bases, in that order; junction bases with no gene match: 3. CDR1 is DFQATT and CDR2 is SNEGSKA in the germline V gene (reference sequence). The CDR3 sequence is CSAKRDRGYEQYF. The CDR3 DNA is TGCAGTGCTAAAAGGGACAGGGGGTACGAGCAGTACTTC.

This clonotype was counted a few times. The V call is TRBV20-1, the J call TRBJ2-1; D tentatively reads TRBD1 or TRBD2 (8 bases each). CDR3 length equals 14 residues. V lost 6 bases and J lost 9, with 21 bases in between. The germline V gene encodes CDR1 DFQATT and CDR2 SNEGSKA (reference sequence). This CDR3 reads CSAGGGRGLAEQFF. The CDR3 bases are TGCAGTGCCGGGGGGGGCAGGGGGCTAGCTGAGCAGTTCTTC.

This clonotype was detected many times. V is TRBV7-9 and J is TRBJ2-2; D is ambiguous. The CDR3 length is 13 residues. Germline CDR1 is SEHNR and CDR2 is FQNEAQ (reference sequence). The V and J ends lost 3 bases and 1 base respectively, with 3 bases between them. The CDR3 reads CASSFRNTGELFF. The DNA of the CDR3 is TGTGCCAGCAGCTTTAGGAACACCGGGGAGCTGTTTTTT.